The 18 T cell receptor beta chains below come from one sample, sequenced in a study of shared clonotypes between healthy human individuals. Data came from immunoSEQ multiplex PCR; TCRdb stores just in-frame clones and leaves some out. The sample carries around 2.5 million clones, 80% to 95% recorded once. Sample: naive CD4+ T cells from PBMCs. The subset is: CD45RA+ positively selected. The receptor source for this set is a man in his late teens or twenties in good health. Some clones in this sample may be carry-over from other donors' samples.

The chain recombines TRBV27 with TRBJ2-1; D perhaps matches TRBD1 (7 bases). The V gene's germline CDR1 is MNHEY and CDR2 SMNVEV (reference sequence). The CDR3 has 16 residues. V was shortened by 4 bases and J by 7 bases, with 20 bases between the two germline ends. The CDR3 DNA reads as TGTGCCAGCAGTTCCCGAACAGGGGTGGCGGGGAATGAGCAGTTCTTC. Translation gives CASSSRTGVAGNEQFF.

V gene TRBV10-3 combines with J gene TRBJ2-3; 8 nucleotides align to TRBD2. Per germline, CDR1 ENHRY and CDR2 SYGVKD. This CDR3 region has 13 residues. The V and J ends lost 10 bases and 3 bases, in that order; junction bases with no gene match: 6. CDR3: CASSGVGTDTQYF. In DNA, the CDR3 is TGTGCCAGTAGCGGGGTCGGGACAGATACGCAGTATTTT.

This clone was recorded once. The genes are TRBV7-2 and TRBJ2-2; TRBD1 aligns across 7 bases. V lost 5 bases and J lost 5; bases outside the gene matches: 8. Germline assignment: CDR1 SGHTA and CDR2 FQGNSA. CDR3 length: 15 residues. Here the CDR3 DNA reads TGTGCCAGCAGCCTCACTCCGGGACAGACCGGGGAGCTGTTTTTT. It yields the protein CASSLTPGQTGELFF.

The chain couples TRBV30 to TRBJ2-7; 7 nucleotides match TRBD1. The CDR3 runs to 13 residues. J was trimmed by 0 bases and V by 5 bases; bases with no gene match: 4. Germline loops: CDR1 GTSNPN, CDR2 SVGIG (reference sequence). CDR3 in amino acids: CAWDRARSYEQYF. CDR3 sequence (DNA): TGTGCCTGGGACAGGGCCCGCTCCTACGAGCAGTACTTC.

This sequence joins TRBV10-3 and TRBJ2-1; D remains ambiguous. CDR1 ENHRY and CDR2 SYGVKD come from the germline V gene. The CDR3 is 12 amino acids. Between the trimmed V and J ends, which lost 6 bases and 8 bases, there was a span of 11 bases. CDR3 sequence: CAISPAGDEQFF. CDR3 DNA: TGTGCCATCAGCCCCGCCGGCGATGAGCAGTTCTTC.

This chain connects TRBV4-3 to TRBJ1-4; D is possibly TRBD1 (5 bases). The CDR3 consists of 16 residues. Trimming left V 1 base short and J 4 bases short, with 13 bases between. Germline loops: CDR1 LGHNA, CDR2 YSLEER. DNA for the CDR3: TGCGCCAGCAGCCAAGGGGTCCCGAGGGGTAATGAAAAACTGTTTTTT. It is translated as CASSQGVPRGNEKLFF.

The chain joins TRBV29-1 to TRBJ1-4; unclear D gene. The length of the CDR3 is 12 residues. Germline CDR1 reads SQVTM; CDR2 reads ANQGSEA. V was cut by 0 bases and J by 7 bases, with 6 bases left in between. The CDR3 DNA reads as TGCAGCGTTGAAGATCCAGGTGAAAAACTGTTTTTT. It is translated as CSVEDPGEKLFF.

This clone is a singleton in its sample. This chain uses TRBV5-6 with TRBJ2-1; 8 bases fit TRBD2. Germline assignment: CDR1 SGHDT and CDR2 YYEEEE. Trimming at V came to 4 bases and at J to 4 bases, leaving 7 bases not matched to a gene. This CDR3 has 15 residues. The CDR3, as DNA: TGTGCCAGCAGCCTTATCGGGAGGGGTTACAATGAGCAGTTCTTC. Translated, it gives CASSLIGRGYNEQFF.

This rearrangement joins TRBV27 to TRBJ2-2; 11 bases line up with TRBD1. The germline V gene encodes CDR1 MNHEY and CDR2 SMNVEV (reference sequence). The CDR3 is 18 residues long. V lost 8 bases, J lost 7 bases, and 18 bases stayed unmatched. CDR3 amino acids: CASRNFGGTGGKGGELFF. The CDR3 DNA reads TGTGCCAGCCGAAACTTCGGGGGGACAGGGGGGAAGGGCGGGGAGCTGTTTTTT.

As DNA, the CDR3 is TGTGCCAGTACGACAGGGCGTAGAATTGAAGCTTTCTTT. Protein: CASTTGRRIEAFF. The chain combines TRBV2 with TRBJ1-1; the match to TRBD1 covers 7 bases. Germline assignment: CDR1 SNHLY and CDR2 FYNNEI. Trimming took 9 bases from V and 7 from J; bases not matched to a gene: 11. CDR3 length: 13 residues. Full variable domain (rest looked up from reference TRBV2 and TRBJ1-1): EPEVTQTPSHQVTQMGQEVILRCVPISNHLYFYWYRQILGQKVEFLVSFYNNEISEKSEIFDDQFSVERPDGSNFTLKIRSTKLEDSAMYFCASTTGRRIEAFFGQGTRLTVV.

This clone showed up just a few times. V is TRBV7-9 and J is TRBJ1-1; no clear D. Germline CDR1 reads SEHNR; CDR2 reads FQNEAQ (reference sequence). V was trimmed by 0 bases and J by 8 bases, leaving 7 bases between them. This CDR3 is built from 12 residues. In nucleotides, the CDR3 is TGTGCCAGCAGCTTAGCGCGAAAGGAAGCTTTCTTT. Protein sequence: CASSLARKEAFF.

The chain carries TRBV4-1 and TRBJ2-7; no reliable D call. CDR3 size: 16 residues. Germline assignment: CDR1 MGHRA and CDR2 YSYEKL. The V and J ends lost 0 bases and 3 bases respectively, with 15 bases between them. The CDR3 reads CASSQDGAARYYEQYF. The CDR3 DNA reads TGCGCCAGCAGCCAAGACGGAGCAGCCAGGTACTACGAGCAGTACTTC.

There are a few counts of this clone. CDR3 bases: TGCGCCAGCAGCTCACCGGACAGGGTAGCTTTCTTT. Protein sequence: CASSSPDRVAFF. The chain uses TRBV5-1 and TRBJ1-1, with TRBD1 matching over 8 bases. CDR1 is SGHRS and CDR2 is YFSETQ in the germline V gene. V dropped 3 bases and J dropped 10; count of bases not matched to a gene: 5. The CDR3 spans 12 residues.

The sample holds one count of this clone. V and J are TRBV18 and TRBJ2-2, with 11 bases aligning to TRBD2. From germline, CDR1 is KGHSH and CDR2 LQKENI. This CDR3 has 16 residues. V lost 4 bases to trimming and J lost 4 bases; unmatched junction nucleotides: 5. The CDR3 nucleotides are TGTGCCAGCTCACGATTACTAGCGGGGGTCACCGGGGAGCTGTTTTTT. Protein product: CASSRLLAGVTGELFF.

CDR3 in DNA: TGTGCCAGCAGCTTAGCACAGTGGGACGAGCAGTACTTC. Protein sequence: CASSLAQWDEQYF. V is TRBV7-9 and J is TRBJ2-7, with no clear D. Germline V gives CDR1 SEHNR, CDR2 FQNEAQ (reference sequence). Trimming pared 0 bases from V and 5 bases from J, leaving 8 bases between. The CDR3 runs 13 residues. The complete variable domain, with remaining parts taken from reference TRBV7-9 and TRBJ2-7, reads DTGVSQNPRHKITKRGQNVTFRCDPISEHNRLYWYRQTLGQGPEFLTYFQNEAQLEKSRLLSDRFSAERPKGSFSTLEIQRTEQGDSAMYLCASSLAQWDEQYFGPGTRLTVT.

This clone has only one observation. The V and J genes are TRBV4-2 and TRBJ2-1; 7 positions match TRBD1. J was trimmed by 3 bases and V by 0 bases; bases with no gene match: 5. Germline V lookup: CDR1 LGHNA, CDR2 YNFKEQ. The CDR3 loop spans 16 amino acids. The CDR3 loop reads CASSQDWGQHYNEQFF. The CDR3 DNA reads TGTGCCAGCAGCCAAGATTGGGGACAGCACTACAATGAGCAGTTCTTC.

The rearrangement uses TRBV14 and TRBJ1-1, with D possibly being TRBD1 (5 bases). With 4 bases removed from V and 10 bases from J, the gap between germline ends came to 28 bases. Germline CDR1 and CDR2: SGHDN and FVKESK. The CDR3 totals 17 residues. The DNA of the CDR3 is TGTGCCAGCAGCCCCCGAACCTTGGCCCCCCGGGGCGAGGCAGCTTTCTTT. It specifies CASSPRTLAPRGEAAFF.

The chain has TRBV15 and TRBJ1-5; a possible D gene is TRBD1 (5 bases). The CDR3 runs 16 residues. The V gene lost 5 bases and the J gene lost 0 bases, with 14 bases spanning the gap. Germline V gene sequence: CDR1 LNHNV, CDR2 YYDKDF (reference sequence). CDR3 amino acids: CATSGLGRYSNQPQHF. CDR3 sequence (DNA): TGTGCCACCAGCGGTCTGGGGCGTTATAGCAATCAGCCCCAGCATTTT. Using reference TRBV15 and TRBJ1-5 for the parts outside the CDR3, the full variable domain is DAMVIQNPRYQVTQFGKPVTLSCSQTLNHNVMYWYQQKSSQAPKLLFHYYDKDFNNEADTPDNFQSRRPNTSFCFLDIRSPGLGDTAMYLCATSGLGRYSNQPQHFGDGTRLSIL.